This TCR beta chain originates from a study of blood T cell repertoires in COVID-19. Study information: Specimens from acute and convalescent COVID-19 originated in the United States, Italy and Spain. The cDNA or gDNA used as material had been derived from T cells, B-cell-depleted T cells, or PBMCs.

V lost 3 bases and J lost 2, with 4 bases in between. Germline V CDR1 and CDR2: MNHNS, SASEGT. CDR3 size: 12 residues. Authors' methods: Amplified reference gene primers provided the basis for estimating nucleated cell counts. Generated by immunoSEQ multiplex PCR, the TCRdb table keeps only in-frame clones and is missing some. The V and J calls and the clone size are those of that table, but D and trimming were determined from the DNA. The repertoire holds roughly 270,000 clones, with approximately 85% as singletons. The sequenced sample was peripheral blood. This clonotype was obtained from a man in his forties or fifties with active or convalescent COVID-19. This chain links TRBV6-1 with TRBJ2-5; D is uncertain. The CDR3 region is CASSDEQETQYF. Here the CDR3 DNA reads TGTGCCAGCAGTGACGAGCAAGAGACCCAGTACTTC.